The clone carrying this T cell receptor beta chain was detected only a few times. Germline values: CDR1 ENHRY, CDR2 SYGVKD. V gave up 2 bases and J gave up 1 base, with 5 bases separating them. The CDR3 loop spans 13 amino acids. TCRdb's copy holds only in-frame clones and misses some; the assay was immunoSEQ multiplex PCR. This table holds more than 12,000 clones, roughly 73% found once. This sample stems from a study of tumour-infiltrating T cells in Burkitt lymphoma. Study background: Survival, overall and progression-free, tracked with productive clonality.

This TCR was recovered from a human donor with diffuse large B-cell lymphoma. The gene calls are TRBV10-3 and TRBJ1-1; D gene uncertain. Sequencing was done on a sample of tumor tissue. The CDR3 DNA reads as TGTGCCATCAGTGAGCGGACGAACACTGAAGCTTTCTTT. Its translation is CAISERTNTEAFF.